This is a list of T cell receptor beta chains from one sample in a study of early stage breast cancer tumors. Using immunoSEQ multiplex PCR, the repertoire was profiled, and TCRdb retains in-frame clones only, with some absent. The sample lists some 8,400 clones, approximately 80% occurring once. Specimen: normal breast tissue next to the tumor. Receptors originate from a person aged 55 to 69 with breast cancer. Both conserved end residues are part of each CDR3. D genes are given only for firm matches. A clone size is listed for some rows: how often the clone was seen (once, few, many), or a class if it is expanded.

CDR3aa: CASSSERYGYTF
CDR3nt: TGTGCCAGCAGCTCGGAGCGCTATGGCTACACCTTC
j_gene: TRBJ1-2
d_gene: .
abundance: .
v_gene: TRBV14

CDR3aa: CASYHPDRPNTGELFF
CDR3nt: TGTGCCAGCTACCACCCCGACCGACCGAACACCGGGGAGCTGTTTTTT
j_gene: TRBJ2-2
d_gene: .
abundance: .
v_gene: TRBV18

CDR3aa: CASSFGELKLIFF
CDR3nt: TGTGCCAGCAGTTTTGGGGAACTGAAGCTTATTTTCTTT
j_gene: TRBJ1-1
d_gene: .
abundance: .
v_gene: TRBV28

CDR3aa: CASSPRDRHTGELFF
CDR3nt: TGTGCCAGCAGCCCGAGGGACAGACACACCGGGGAGCTGTTTTTT
j_gene: TRBJ2-2
d_gene: TRBD1
abundance: .
v_gene: TRBV6-6

CDR3aa: CASSFGFYEQYF
CDR3nt: TGTGCCAGCAGCTTTGGGTTCTACGAGCAGTACTTC
j_gene: TRBJ2-7
d_gene: .
abundance: .
v_gene: TRBV7-8

CDR3aa: CASSYRGYNSPLHF
CDR3nt: TGTGCCAGCAGCTACAGGGGCTATAATTCACCCCTCCACTTT
j_gene: TRBJ1-6
d_gene: TRBD1
abundance: .
v_gene: TRBV5-4

CDR3aa: CAISGGQGAIYEQFF
CDR3nt: TGTGCCATCAGTGGGGGACAGGGAGCGATCTATGAGCAGTTCTTC
j_gene: TRBJ2-1
d_gene: TRBD1
abundance: once
v_gene: TRBV10-3

CDR3aa: CASSLEGQINYGYTF
CDR3nt: TGTGCCAGCAGCTTAGAGGGGCAGATAAACTATGGCTACACCTTC
j_gene: TRBJ1-2
d_gene: .
abundance: few
v_gene: TRBV7-2

CDR3aa: CASSFRGGAGELFF
CDR3nt: TGTGCCAGCAGCTTCAGGGGGGGGGCCGGGGAGCTGTTTTTT
j_gene: TRBJ2-2
d_gene: .
abundance: .
v_gene: TRBV5-4

CDR3aa: CASAGGQRYYEQYF
CDR3nt: TGTGCCAGCGCGGGGGGACAGAGGTACTACGAGCAGTACTTC
j_gene: TRBJ2-7
d_gene: .
abundance: .
v_gene: TRBV21-1

CDR3aa: CASSVVQGDTGELFF
CDR3nt: TGTGCCAGCAGCGTAGTCCAGGGGGACACCGGGGAGCTGTTTTTT
j_gene: TRBJ2-2
d_gene: TRBD1
abundance: .
v_gene: TRBV9

CDR3aa: CASSVGQTYYGYTF
CDR3nt: TGTGCCAGCAGCGTAGGCCAGACCTACTATGGCTACACCTTC
j_gene: TRBJ1-2
d_gene: .
abundance: few
v_gene: TRBV9

CDR3aa: CASSLGDTEQYF
CDR3nt: TGTGCCAGCAGCTTAGGGGACACCGAGCAGTACTTC
j_gene: TRBJ2-7
d_gene: .
abundance: .
v_gene: TRBV7-6

CDR3aa: CASISRDTYNEQFF
CDR3nt: TGTGCCAGCATCTCCCGGGACACCTACAATGAGCAGTTCTTC
j_gene: TRBJ2-1
d_gene: .
abundance: .
v_gene: TRBV6-6

CDR3aa: CASSESFPGQGARDSGNTIYF
CDR3nt: TGCGCCAGCAGTGAGTCTTTTCCGGGACAGGGGGCCAGAGACTCTGGAAACACCATATATTTT
j_gene: TRBJ1-3
d_gene: TRBD1
abundance: .
v_gene: TRBV10-1

CDR3aa: CASSPSAWAVNTIYF
CDR3nt: TGTGCCAGCAGCCCGTCAGCGTGGGCAGTCAACACCATATATTTT
j_gene: TRBJ1-3
d_gene: .
abundance: .
v_gene: TRBV7-9

CDR3aa: CSVELGKEGEKLFF
CDR3nt: TGCAGCGTGGAGTTAGGGAAAGAAGGTGAAAAACTGTTTTTT
j_gene: TRBJ1-4
d_gene: .
abundance: .
v_gene: TRBV29-1

CDR3aa: CAWSEQDIYEQYF
CDR3nt: TGTGCCTGGAGTGAACAGGATATCTACGAGCAGTACTTC
j_gene: TRBJ2-7
d_gene: .
abundance: .
v_gene: TRBV30

CDR3aa: CASSSGLREQYF
CDR3nt: TGTGCCAGCAGCTCGGGACTGAGGGAGCAGTACTTC
j_gene: TRBJ2-7
d_gene: .
abundance: .
v_gene: TRBV7-9

CDR3aa: CASSLQGPRSYEQYF
CDR3nt: TGTGCCAGCAGTTTACAGGGACCCCGCTCCTACGAGCAGTACTTC
j_gene: TRBJ2-7
d_gene: .
abundance: once
v_gene: TRBV27

CDR3aa: CASSLATSGSLDTQYF
CDR3nt: TGTGCCAGCAGCTTAGCTACTAGCGGGAGTCTAGATACGCAGTATTTT
j_gene: TRBJ2-3
d_gene: TRBD2
abundance: .
v_gene: TRBV7-9

CDR3aa: CASRHLQGPGNQPQHF
CDR3nt: TGTGCCAGCAGGCACCTACAGGGGCCTGGCAATCAGCCCCAGCATTTT
j_gene: TRBJ1-5
d_gene: TRBD1
abundance: .
v_gene: TRBV2

CDR3aa: CASSQSSGGYNEQFF
CDR3nt: TGTGCCAGCAGTCAATCTAGCGGAGGTTACAATGAGCAGTTCTTC
j_gene: TRBJ2-1
d_gene: TRBD2
abundance: .
v_gene: TRBV6-5

CDR3aa: CASSQSVAMGGYTF
CDR3nt: TGCGCCAGCAGCCAGTCAGTAGCGATGGGTGGCTACACCTTC
j_gene: TRBJ1-2
d_gene: .
abundance: .
v_gene: TRBV5-1

CDR3aa: CASSPAGGRTGELFF
CDR3nt: TGTGCCAGCTCACCGGCCGGGGGCAGGACCGGGGAGCTGTTTTTT
j_gene: TRBJ2-2
d_gene: .
abundance: .
v_gene: TRBV18

CDR3aa: CASSGPLGGQATTYYGYTF
CDR3nt: TGTGCCAGCAGTGGTCCCCTTGGGGGACAGGCGACCACCTACTATGGCTACACCTTC
j_gene: TRBJ1-2
d_gene: TRBD1
abundance: few
v_gene: TRBV2

CDR3aa: CASSGGEAFF
CDR3nt: TGTGCCAGTAGTGGAGGTGAAGCTTTCTTT
j_gene: TRBJ1-1
d_gene: .
abundance: .
v_gene: TRBV19

CDR3aa: CASSYLRGGNTGELFF
CDR3nt: TGTGCCAGCAGTTACCTGCGGGGGGGGAACACCGGGGAGCTGTTTTTT
j_gene: TRBJ2-2
d_gene: TRBD2
abundance: .
v_gene: TRBV6-6

CDR3aa: CASSAGDRDTDTQYF
CDR3nt: TGCGCCAGCAGCGCTGGGGACAGGGACACAGATACGCAGTATTTT
j_gene: TRBJ2-3
d_gene: TRBD1
abundance: .
v_gene: TRBV5-1

CDR3aa: CASGRDRGFEAFF
CDR3nt: TGTGCCAGCGGCCGGGACAGGGGGTTTGAAGCTTTCTTT
j_gene: TRBJ1-1
d_gene: TRBD1
abundance: .
v_gene: TRBV7-2

CDR3aa: CASSLELPYEQYF
CDR3nt: TGTGCCAGCAGCTTAGAATTGCCTTACGAGCAGTACTTC
j_gene: TRBJ2-7
d_gene: .
abundance: .
v_gene: TRBV7-9

CDR3aa: CAIRGTPQETQYF
CDR3nt: TGTGCCATCAGGGGAACACCACAAGAGACCCAGTACTTC
j_gene: TRBJ2-5
d_gene: .
abundance: .
v_gene: TRBV10-3

CDR3aa: CASSRASGRTDTQYF
CDR3nt: TGTGCCAGCAGCCGAGCTAGCGGACGCACAGATACGCAGTATTTT
j_gene: TRBJ2-3
d_gene: TRBD2
abundance: once
v_gene: TRBV11-3

CDR3aa: CASSQQWGEAFF
CDR3nt: TGTGCCAGCAGCCAACAATGGGGTGAAGCTTTCTTT
j_gene: TRBJ1-1
d_gene: .
abundance: .
v_gene: TRBV14

CDR3aa: CASGLVRSGVAYEQYF
CDR3nt: TGTGCTAGTGGTTTGGTAAGGTCGGGCGTCGCCTACGAGCAGTACTTC
j_gene: TRBJ2-7
d_gene: .
abundance: .
v_gene: TRBV12-5

CDR3aa: CASSPFGWSYEQYF
CDR3nt: TGTGCCAGCAGCCCATTCGGTTGGTCCTACGAGCAGTACTTC
j_gene: TRBJ2-7
d_gene: .
abundance: .
v_gene: TRBV7-8

CDR3aa: CASRPRTGGVKTGTGELFF
CDR3nt: TGTGCCAGCAGACCCCGGACAGGGGGCGTTAAAACGGGCACCGGGGAGCTGTTTTTT
j_gene: TRBJ2-2
d_gene: TRBD1
abundance: .
v_gene: TRBV27

CDR3aa: CSVVGTGGDGNQPQHF
CDR3nt: TGCAGCGTTGTTGGGACAGGGGGCGATGGCAATCAGCCCCAGCATTTT
j_gene: TRBJ1-5
d_gene: TRBD1
abundance: .
v_gene: TRBV29-1

CDR3aa: CASSRDTTRGANVLTF
CDR3nt: TGTGCCAGCAGTCGGGACACGACTAGGGGGGCCAACGTCCTGACTTTC
j_gene: TRBJ2-6
d_gene: .
abundance: .
v_gene: TRBV27

CDR3aa: CASEPMTTSGLATQYF
CDR3nt: TGTGCCTCAGAACCTATGACTACTAGCGGACTAGCTACGCAGTATTTT
j_gene: TRBJ2-3
d_gene: TRBD2
abundance: .
v_gene: TRBV10-3

CDR3aa: CASSLGENTEAFF
CDR3nt: TGTGCCAGCAGTTTAGGTGAGAACACTGAAGCTTTCTTT
j_gene: TRBJ1-1
d_gene: .
abundance: .
v_gene: TRBV6-4

CDR3aa: CASSPREAGPGANVLTF
CDR3nt: TGTGCCAGCAGCCCCAGGGAGGCAGGGCCCGGGGCCAACGTCCTGACTTTC
j_gene: TRBJ2-6
d_gene: .
abundance: few
v_gene: TRBV7-9

CDR3aa: CASSPGRVGAGELFF
CDR3nt: TGTGCCAGCAGCCCCGGGCGGGTTGGTGCCGGGGAGCTGTTTTTT
j_gene: TRBJ2-2
d_gene: .
abundance: .
v_gene: TRBV7-2

CDR3aa: CASSFAGAFNQPQHF
CDR3nt: TGTGCCAGCAGTTTCGCAGGGGCCTTCAATCAGCCCCAGCATTTT
j_gene: TRBJ1-5
d_gene: .
abundance: few
v_gene: TRBV28

CDR3aa: CASSIPGGSYNEQFF
CDR3nt: TGTGCCAGTAGTATCCCGGGGGGCTCCTACAATGAGCAGTTCTTC
j_gene: TRBJ2-1
d_gene: TRBD2
abundance: few
v_gene: TRBV19